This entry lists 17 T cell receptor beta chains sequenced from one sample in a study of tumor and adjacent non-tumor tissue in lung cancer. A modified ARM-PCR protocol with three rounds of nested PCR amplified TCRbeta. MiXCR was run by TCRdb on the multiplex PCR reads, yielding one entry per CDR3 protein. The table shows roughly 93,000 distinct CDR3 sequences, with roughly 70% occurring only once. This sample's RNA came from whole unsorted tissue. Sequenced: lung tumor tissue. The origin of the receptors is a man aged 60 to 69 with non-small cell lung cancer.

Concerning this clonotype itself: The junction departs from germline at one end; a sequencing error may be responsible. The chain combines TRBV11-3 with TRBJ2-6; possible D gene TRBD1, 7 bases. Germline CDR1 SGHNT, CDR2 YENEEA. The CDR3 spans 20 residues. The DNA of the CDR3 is TGCGCCAGCAGCTTTGGAAGTCTGTTCAGGGGGGTATCTGGGGCCAACGTCCTGACTTTC. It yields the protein CASSFGSLFRGVSGANVLTF.

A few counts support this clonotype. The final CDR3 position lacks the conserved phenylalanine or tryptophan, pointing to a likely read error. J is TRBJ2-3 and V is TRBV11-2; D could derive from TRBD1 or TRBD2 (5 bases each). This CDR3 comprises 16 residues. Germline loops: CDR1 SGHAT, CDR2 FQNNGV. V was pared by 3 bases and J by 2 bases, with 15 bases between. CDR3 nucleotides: TGTGCCAGCAGCTTGGGCGGCCGAGGGGACACAGATACGCAGTATTTG. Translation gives CASSLGGRGDTDTQYL.

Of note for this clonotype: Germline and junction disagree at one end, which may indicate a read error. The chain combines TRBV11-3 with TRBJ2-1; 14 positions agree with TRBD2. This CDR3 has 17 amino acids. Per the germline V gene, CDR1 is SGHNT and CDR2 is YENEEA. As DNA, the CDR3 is TGTACCAGCAGCCTCCTAGGGACTAGCGGGGGCTACAATGAGCAGTTCTTC. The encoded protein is CTSSLLGTSGGYNEQFF. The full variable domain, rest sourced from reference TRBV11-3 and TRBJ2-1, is EAGVVQSPRYKIIEKKQPVAFWCNPISGHNTLYWYLQNLGQGPELLIRYENEEAVDDSQLPKDRFSAERLKGVDSTLKIQPAELGDSAVYLCTSSLLGTSGGYNEQFFGPGTRLTVL.

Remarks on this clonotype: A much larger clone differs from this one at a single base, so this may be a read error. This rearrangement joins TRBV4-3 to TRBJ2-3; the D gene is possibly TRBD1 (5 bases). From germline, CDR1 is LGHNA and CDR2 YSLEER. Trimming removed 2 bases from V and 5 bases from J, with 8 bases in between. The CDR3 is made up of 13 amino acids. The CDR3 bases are TGCGCCAGCAGCCAATGTAGGGGAGATACGCAGTATTTT. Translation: CASSQCRGDTQYF.

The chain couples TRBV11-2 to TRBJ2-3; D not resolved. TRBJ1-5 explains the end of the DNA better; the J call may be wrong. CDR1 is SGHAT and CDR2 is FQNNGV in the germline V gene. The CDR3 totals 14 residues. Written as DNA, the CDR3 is TGTGCCAGCAGCCACCGTACCTCTTCGGCTACGCAGCATTTT. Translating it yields CASSHRTSSATQHF.

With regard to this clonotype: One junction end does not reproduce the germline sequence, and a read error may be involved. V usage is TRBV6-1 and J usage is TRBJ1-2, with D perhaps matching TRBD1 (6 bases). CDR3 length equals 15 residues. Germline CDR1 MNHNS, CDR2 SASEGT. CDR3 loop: CASSEEWTASYGFTF. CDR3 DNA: TGTGCTAGCAGTGAAGAATGGACAGCTTCTTATGGCTTCACCTTC.

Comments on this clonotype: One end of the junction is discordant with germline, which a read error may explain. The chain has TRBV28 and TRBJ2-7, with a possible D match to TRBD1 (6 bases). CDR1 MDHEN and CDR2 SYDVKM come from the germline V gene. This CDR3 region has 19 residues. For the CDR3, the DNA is TGTACCAGCAGTTCGCCCAGGGACACGTCTGGCGGCTACTCCTACGAGCAGTACTTC. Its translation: CTSSSPRDTSGGYSYEQYF.

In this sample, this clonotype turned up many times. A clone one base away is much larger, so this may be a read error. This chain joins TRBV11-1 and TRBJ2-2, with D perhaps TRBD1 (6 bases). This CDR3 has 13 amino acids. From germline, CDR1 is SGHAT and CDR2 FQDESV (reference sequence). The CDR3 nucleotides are TGTGCCAGCAGGGGGACAACCACCGGGGAGCTGCTTTTT. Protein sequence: CASRGTTTGELLF. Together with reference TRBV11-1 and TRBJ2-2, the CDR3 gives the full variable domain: EAEVAQSPRYKITEKSQAVAFWCDPISGHATLYWYRQILGQGPELLVQFQDESVVDDSQLPKDRFSAERLKGVDSTLKIQPAELGDSAMYLCASRGTTTGELLFGEGSRLTVL.

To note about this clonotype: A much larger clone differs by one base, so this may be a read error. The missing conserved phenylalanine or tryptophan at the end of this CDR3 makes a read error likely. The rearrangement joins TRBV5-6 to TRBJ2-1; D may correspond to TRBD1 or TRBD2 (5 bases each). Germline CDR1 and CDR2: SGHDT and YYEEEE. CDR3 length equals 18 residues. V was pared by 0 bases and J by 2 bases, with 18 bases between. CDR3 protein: CASSLELLGTSTYNEQFL. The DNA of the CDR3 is TGTGCCAGCAGCTTGGAGTTGTTGGGGACGTCGACCTACAATGAGCAGTTCCTC.

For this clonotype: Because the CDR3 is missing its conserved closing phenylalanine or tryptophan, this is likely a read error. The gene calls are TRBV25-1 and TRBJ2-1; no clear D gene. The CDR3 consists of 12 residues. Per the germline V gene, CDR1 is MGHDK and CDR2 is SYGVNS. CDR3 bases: TGTGCCGGCAGTGGTAGTGGGAATGAGCAGTTCATC. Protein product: CAGSGSGNEQFI.

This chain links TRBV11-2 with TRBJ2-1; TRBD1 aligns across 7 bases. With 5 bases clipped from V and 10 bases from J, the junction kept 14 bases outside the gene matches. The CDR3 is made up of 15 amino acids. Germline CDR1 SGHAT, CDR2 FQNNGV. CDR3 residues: CASSIGGQVGDEQFF. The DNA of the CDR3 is TGTGCCAGCAGCATTGGAGGACAGGTTGGCGACGAGCAGTTCTTC. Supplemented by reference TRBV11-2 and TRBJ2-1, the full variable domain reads EAGVAQSPRYKIIEKRQSVAFWCNPISGHATLYWYQQILGQGPKLLIQFQNNGVVDDSQLPKDRFSAERLKGVDSTLKIQPAKLEDSAVYLCASSIGGQVGDEQFFGPGTRLTVL.

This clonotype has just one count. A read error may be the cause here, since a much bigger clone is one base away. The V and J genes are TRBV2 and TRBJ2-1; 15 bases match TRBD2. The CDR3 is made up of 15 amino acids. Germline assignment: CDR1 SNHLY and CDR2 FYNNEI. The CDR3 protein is CASSGTSGGYIEQFF. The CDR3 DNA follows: TGTGCCAGCAGCGGGACTAGCGGGGGGTACATTGAGCAGTTCTTC.

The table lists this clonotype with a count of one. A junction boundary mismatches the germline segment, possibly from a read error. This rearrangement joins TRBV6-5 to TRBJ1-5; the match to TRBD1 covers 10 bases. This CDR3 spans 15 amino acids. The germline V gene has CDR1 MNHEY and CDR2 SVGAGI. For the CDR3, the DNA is TGTACCAGAAGAAGGGACAGGGGCACTAATCAGCCCCAGCATTTT. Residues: CTRRRDRGTNQPQHF.

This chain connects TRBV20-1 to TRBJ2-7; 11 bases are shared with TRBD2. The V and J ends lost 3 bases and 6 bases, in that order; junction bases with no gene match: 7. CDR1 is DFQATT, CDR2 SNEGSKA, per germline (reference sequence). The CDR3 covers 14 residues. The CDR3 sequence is CSASDGTSGVEQYF. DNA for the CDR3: TGCAGTGCTAGTGACGGGACTAGCGGCGTCGAGCAGTACTTC.

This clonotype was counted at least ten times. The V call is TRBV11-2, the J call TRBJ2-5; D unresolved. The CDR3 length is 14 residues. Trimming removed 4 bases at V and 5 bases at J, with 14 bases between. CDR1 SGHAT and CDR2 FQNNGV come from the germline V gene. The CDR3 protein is CASSSDGAWETQYF. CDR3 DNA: TGTGCCAGCAGCTCCGACGGAGCTTGGGAGACCCAGTACTTC.

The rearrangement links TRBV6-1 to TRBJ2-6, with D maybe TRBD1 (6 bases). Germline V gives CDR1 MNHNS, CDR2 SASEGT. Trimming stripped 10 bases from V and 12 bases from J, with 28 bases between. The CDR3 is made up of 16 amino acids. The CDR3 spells CATRTAEKSGTSVLTF. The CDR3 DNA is TGTGCCACCCGGACAGCGGAAAAATCTGGGACCAGCGTCCTGACTTTC.

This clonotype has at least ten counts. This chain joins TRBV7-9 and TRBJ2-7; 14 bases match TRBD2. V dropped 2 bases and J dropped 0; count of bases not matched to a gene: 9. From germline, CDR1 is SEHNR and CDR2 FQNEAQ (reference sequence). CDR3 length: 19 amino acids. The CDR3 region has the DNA TGTGCCAGCAGCTTATTTTTGGGACTAGCGGGGGAGAACTCCTACGAGCAGTACTTC. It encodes CASSLFLGLAGENSYEQYF.